The next 7 T cell receptor beta chains were all read from a single sample in a study of preoperative IRX-2 immunotherapy in early breast cancer. Measured with immunoSEQ multiplex PCR; TCRdb has only the in-frame clones, and not every one. Here the sample spans approximately 30,000 clones, under 90% being singletons. The treatment denotes: preoperative locoregional IRX-2 cytokine immunotherapy. This material consisted of tumor tissue, taken after IRX-2 immunotherapy. Receptors originate from a human donor with breast cancer.

This chain links TRBV6-8 with TRBJ1-3; D gene uncertain. The CDR3 totals 16 residues. Trimming shortened V by 1 base and J by 1 base, and 11 bases separated the two germline ends. Per germline, CDR1 MNHGY and CDR2 SAAAGT. CDR3: CASSYFGETSGNTIYF. The CDR3 nucleotides are TGTGCCAGCAGTTACTTCGGGGAAACTTCTGGAAACACCATATATTTT.

V gene TRBV15 combines with J gene TRBJ2-5; D gene ambiguous. This CDR3 has 14 amino acids. Deletions cut 0 bases from V and 3 bases from J, with 8 bases between. The germline CDR1 and CDR2 sequences are LNHNV and YYDKDF (reference sequence). Written as DNA, the CDR3 is TGTGCCACCAGCAGAGATCTGGCAGAAGAGACCCAGTACTTC. Its protein is CATSRDLAEETQYF. The full variable domain, its missing parts supplied by reference TRBV15 and TRBJ2-5, is DAMVIQNPRYQVTQFGKPVTLSCSQTLNHNVMYWYQQKSSQAPKLLFHYYDKDFNNEADTPDNFQSRRPNTSFCFLDIRSPGLGDTAMYLCATSRDLAEETQYFGPGTRLLVL.

The rearrangement links TRBV23-1 to TRBJ2-4, with TRBD2 matching 8 bases. TRBV23-1 has ORF status, its function being uncertain. Unmatched junction bases numbered 11, after V lost 6 bases and J lost 4 bases. The CDR3 loop spans 16 amino acids. The CDR3 here is CASSQETGGGKNIQYF. The CDR3 region has the DNA TGCGCCAGCAGCCAAGAAACTGGCGGGGGGAAAAACATTCAGTACTTC.

The rearrangement links TRBV28 to TRBJ1-2; D gene unclear. The germline CDR1 and CDR2 sequences are MDHEN and SYDVKM. CDR3 length: 14 amino acids. V shed 4 bases and J shed 6 bases, with 15 bases lying between them. The CDR3 here is CASSSPKSGNGYTF. The CDR3 DNA reads as TGTGCCAGCAGTTCCCCGAAGAGCGGAAATGGCTACACCTTC.

The CDR3 region has the DNA TGCGCCAGCAGCTTAAACGACAGGGGAGATTCACCCCTCCACTTT. Protein sequence: CASSLNDRGDSPLHF. J is TRBJ1-6 and V is TRBV5-1; 8 nucleotides match TRBD1. CDR1 SGHRS and CDR2 YFSETQ come from the germline V gene. Trimming took 2 bases from V and 8 from J; bases not matched to a gene: 6. The CDR3 totals 15 residues.

The chain uses TRBV19 and TRBJ2-7, with 8 bases fitting TRBD1. Germline CDR1 LNHDA, CDR2 SQIVND (reference sequence). V dropped 5 bases and J dropped 2; count of bases not matched to a gene: 5. The CDR3 runs 14 residues. The CDR3 coding sequence is TGTGCCAGTAGTGACAGGGGTCACCCCTACGAGCAGTACTTC. This translates into CASSDRGHPYEQYF.

The CDR3 protein is CASSLGQGSGYTF. CDR3 DNA sequence: TGTGCCAGCAGCTTAGGACAGGGGAGTGGCTACACCTTC. The chain employs TRBV7-1 and TRBJ1-2, with 9 bases matching TRBD1. TRBV7-1 is given ORF status, its function remaining uncertain. This CDR3 has 13 residues. V dropped 4 bases and J dropped 7; count of bases not matched to a gene: 4.